The TCR beta chain under discussion was sequenced for a study of blood T cell repertoires in COVID-19. In the study overall: Italy, Spain and the United States were the sources of the convalescent and acute COVID-19 samples.

Per the authors' pipeline: Cell counts per sample came from amplifying reference gene primers. The table came from immunoSEQ multiplex PCR; TCRdb's copy has only in-frame clones and leaves some out. That table gives V, J and clone size, and the DNA gave D and trimming. Of some 350,000 clones in the sample, about 87% were seen once. Germline trimming cut 9 bases from V and 6 bases from J; bases unmatched to any gene: 8. This CDR3 has 13 amino acids. Germline CDR1 is MNHEY and CDR2 is SMNVEV (reference sequence). The gene calls are TRBV27 and TRBJ1-2; 9 bases line up with TRBD1. The receptor comes from a woman in her 50s with COVID-19, enrolled during active disease. The sample was peripheral blood. The CDR3: CASRDRVGDGYTF. The CDR3 nucleotides are TGTGCCAGTAGGGACAGGGTGGGGGATGGCTACACCTTC.